Presented here are 6 T cell receptor beta chains from one specimen sequenced in a study of metastatic and nonmetastatic thyroid tumors. All patients reached thyroid surgery having received no treatment beforehand. TCRdb reassembled clones from the PCR reads with MiXCR. The profile shows about 30,000 clones, approximately 4% of them singletons. Sequenced input: blood. The receptors originated from a female donor with papillary thyroid cancer or a benign thyroid nodule (not recorded which). Some clones in this sample may be carry-over from other donors' samples.

This clone was detected a few times. The V call is TRBV28, the J call TRBJ2-5; D not certain. V was shortened by 4 bases and J by 2 bases, with 5 bases between the two germline ends. This CDR3 spans 12 amino acids. The germline gives CDR1 MDHEN, CDR2 SYDVKM. CDR3 nucleotide sequence: TGTGCCAGCAGTTCCCTTCAAGAGACCCAGTACTTC. Translation gives CASSSLQETQYF.

This clone was detected only a few times. One junction end does not reproduce the germline sequence, and a read error may be involved. The chain couples TRBV5-1 to TRBJ1-2; the match to TRBD1 covers 8 bases. Germline-derived CDR1 and CDR2 are SGHRS and YFSETQ. The CDR3 covers 15 residues. The CDR3 nucleotides are TGCGCCAGCAGCTTTTACAGGGGGTCGGACTATGTCTACGCCTTC. Translating it yields CASSFYRGSDYVYAF.

Of note for this clone: Because the CDR3 is missing its conserved closing phenylalanine or tryptophan, this is likely a read error. This chain joins TRBV19 and TRBJ2-1, with 8 bases aligning to TRBD2. Germline loops: CDR1 LNHDA, CDR2 SQIVND (reference sequence). The CDR3 covers 17 residues. V was clipped by 4 bases and J by 3 bases; unmatched bases: 11. CDR3 bases: TGTGCCAGTAGTAGTCCACCCGGGCTAGCGGGCTACAATGAGCAGTTCTTA. This encodes CASSSPPGLAGYNEQFL.

This clone was counted only a few times. The rearrangement links TRBV10-1 to TRBJ2-2; no clear D gene. This CDR3 spans 13 amino acids. Trimming took off 3 bases at V and 7 bases at J, with 9 bases between the two ends. Per the germline V gene, CDR1 is WNHNN and CDR2 is SYGVQD (reference sequence). CDR3 loop: CASSEQSGGELFF. The CDR3 region has the DNA TGCGCCAGCAGTGAACAGTCGGGCGGGGAGCTGTTTTTT.

V is TRBV12-3 or TRBV12-4 and J is TRBJ1-5; maybe TRBD1 (5 bases). This CDR3 has 14 amino acids. Trimming pared 4 bases from V and 5 bases from J, leaving 12 bases between. The CDR3 region is CASSWGGADQPQHF. As DNA, the CDR3 is TGTGCCAGCAGTTGGGGGGGAGCAGATCAGCCCCAGCATTTT.

This clone was observed a handful of times. The chain couples TRBV7-8 to TRBJ2-2, with D perhaps matching TRBD1 (6 bases). Germline V gene lookup returns CDR1 SGHVS and CDR2 FQNEAQ. The ends were cut back, 1 base at V and 1 base at J, with 7 bases in the middle. The length of the CDR3 is 15 residues. CDR3 nucleotides: TGTGCCAGCAGCTTAGGGACAGTGAACACCGGGGAGCTGTTTTTT. This translates into CASSLGTVNTGELFF.